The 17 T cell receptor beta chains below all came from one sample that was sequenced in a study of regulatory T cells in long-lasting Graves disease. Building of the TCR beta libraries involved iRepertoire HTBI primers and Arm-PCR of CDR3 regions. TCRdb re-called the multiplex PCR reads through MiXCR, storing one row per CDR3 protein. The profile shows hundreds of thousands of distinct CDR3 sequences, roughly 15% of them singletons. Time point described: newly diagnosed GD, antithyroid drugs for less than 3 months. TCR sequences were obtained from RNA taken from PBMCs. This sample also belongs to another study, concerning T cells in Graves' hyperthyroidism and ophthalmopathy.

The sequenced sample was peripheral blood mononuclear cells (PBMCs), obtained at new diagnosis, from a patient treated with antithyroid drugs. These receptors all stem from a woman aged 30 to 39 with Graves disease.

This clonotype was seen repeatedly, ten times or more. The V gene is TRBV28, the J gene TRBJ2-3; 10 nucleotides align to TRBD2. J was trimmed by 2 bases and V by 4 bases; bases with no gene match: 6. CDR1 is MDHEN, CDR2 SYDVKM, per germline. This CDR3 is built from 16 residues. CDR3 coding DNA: TGTGCCAGCAGTTCTGCTAGCGGGAGTTTCACAGATACGCAGTATTTT. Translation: CASSSASGSFTDTQYF.

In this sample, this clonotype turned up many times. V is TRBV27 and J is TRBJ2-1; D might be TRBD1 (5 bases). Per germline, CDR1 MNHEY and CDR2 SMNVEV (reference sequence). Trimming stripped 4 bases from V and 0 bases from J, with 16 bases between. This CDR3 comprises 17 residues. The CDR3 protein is CASSYPDKGNSYNEQFF. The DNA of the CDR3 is TGTGCCAGCAGTTATCCGGACAAGGGAAACTCCTACAATGAGCAGTTCTTC.

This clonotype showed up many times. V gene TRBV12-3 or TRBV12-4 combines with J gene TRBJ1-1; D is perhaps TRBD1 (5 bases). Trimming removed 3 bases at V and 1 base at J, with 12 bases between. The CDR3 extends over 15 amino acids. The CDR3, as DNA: TGTGCCAGCAGTTTTGAAGGGGCTACGAACACTGAAGCTTTCTTT. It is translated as CASSFEGATNTEAFF.

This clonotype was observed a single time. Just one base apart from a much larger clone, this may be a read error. The CDR3 is CANSLRGAPKTQYF. In DNA, the CDR3 is TGTGCCAACAGTCTCCGAGGGGCCCCTAAGACCCAGTACTTC. This chain connects TRBV28 to TRBJ2-5; the D call may be TRBD1 or TRBD2 (5 bases each). The CDR3 totals 14 residues. Looked up from germline, CDR1 is MDHEN and CDR2 is SYDVKM. The full variable domain, its missing parts supplied by reference TRBV28 and TRBJ2-5, is DVKVTQSSRYLVKRTGEKVFLECVQDMDHENMFWYRQDPGLGLRLIYFSYDVKMKEKGDIPEGYSVSREKKERFSLILESASTNQTSMYLCANSLRGAPKTQYFGPGTRLLVL.

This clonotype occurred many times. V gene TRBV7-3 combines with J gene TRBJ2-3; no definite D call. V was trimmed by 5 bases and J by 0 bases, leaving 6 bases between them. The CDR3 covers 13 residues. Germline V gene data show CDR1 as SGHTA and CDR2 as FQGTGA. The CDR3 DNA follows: TGTGCCAGCAGCAGCCACAGCACAGATACGCAGTATTTT. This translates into CASSSHSTDTQYF.

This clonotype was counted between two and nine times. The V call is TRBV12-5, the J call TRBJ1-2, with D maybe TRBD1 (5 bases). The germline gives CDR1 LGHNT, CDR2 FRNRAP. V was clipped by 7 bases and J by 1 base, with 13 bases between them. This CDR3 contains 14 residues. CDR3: CASVHDSYNYGYTF. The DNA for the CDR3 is TGTGCTAGTGTCCATGACAGCTATAACTATGGCTACACCTTC. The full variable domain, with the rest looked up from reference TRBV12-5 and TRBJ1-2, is DARVTQTPRHKVTEMGQEVTMRCQPILGHNTVFWYRQTMMQGLELLAYFRNRAPLDDSGMPKDRFSAEMPDATLATLKIQPSEPRDSAVYFCASVHDSYNYGYTFGSGTRLTVV.

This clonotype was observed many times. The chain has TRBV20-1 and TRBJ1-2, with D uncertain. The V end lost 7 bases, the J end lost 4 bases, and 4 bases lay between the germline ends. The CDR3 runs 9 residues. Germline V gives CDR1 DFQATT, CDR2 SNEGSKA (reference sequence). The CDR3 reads CSVIYGYTF. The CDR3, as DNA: TGCAGTGTAATCTATGGCTACACCTTC.

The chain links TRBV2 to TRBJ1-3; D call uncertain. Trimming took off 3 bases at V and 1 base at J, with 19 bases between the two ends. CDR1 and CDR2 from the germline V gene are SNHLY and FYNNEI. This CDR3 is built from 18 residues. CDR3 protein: CASSEPLRNIKSGNTIYF. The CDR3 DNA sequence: TGTGCCAGCAGTGAGCCCCTTCGAAATATTAAGTCTGGAAACACCATATATTTT.

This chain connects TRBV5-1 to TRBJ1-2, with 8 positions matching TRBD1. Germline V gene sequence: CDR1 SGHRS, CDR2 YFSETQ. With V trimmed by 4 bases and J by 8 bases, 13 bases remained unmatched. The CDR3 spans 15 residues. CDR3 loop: CASSTTGDPLYGYTF. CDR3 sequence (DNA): TGCGCCAGCAGCACGACAGGGGACCCTCTATACGGCTACACCTTC.

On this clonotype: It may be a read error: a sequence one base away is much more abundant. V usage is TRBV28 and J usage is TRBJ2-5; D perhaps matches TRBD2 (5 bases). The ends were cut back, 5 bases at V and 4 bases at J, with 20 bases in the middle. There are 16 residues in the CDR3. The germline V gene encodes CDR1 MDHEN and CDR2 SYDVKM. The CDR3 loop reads CASSPKLEARGETQYF. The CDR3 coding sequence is TGTGCCAGCAGTCCTAAACTAGAGGCTCGGGGAGAGACCCAGTACTTC. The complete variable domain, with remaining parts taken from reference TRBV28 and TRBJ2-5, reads DVKVTQSSRYLVKRTGEKVFLECVQDMDHENMFWYRQDPGLGLRLIYFSYDVKMKEKGDIPEGYSVSREKKERFSLILESASTNQTSMYLCASSPKLEARGETQYFGPGTRLLVL.

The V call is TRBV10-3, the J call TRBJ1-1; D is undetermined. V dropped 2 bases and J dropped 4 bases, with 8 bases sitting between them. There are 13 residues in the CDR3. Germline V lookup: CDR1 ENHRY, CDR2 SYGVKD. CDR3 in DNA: TGTGCCATCAGTGAGCCGGTCTCCACTGAAGCTTTCTTT. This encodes CAISEPVSTEAFF.

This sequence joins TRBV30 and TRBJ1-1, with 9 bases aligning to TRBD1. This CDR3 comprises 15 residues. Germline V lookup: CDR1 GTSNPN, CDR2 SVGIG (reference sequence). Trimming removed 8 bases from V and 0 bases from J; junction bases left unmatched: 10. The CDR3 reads CAGDRVKGMNTEAFF. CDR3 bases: TGTGCCGGGGACAGGGTAAAGGGCATGAACACTGAAGCTTTCTTT. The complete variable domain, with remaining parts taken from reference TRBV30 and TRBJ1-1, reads SQTIHQWPATLVQPVGSPLSLECTVEGTSNPNLYWYRQAAGRGLQLLFYSVGIGQISSEVPQNLSASRPQDRQFILSSKKLLLSDSGFYLCAGDRVKGMNTEAFFGQGTRLTVV.

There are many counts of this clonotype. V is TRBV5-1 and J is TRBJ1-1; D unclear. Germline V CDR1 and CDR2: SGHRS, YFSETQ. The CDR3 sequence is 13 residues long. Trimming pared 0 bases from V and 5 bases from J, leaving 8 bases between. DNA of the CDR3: TGCGCCAGCAGCTTGGCCTTGACAACTGAAGCTTTCTTT. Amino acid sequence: CASSLALTTEAFF.

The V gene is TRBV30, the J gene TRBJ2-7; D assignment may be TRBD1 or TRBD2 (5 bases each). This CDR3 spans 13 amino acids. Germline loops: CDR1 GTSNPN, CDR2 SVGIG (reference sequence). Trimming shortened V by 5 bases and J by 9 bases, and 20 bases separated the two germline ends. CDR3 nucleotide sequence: TGTGCCTGGGGGACCGGGACCCCTGTCGGGCAGTACTTC. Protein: CAWGTGTPVGQYF.

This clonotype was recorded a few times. CDR3 residues: CASNPLPGTPNGYTF. DNA of the CDR3: TGCGCCAGCAACCCACTACCCGGGACCCCGAATGGCTACACCTTC. V is TRBV5-1 and J is TRBJ1-2, with D possibly TRBD1 on 5 matching bases. Germline-derived CDR1 and CDR2 are SGHRS and YFSETQ. CDR3 length: 15 residues. Deletions cut 6 bases from V and 6 bases from J, with 21 bases between.

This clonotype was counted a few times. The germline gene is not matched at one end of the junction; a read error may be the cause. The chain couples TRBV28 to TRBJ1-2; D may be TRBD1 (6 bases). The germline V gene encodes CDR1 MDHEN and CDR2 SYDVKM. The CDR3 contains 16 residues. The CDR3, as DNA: TGTGCCAGCAGTCCCCCAAGGGGGAACTCTAACTATGGCCACACCTTC. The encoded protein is CASSPPRGNSNYGHTF.

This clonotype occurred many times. The CDR3 sequence is CASSQGTAYNSPLHF. In nucleotides, the CDR3 is TGTGCCAGCAGCCAAGGGACAGCTTATAATTCACCCCTCCACTTT. The V and J genes are TRBV7-9 and TRBJ1-6, with TRBD1 identical over 7 bases. V lost 5 bases to trimming and J lost 4 bases; unmatched junction nucleotides: 5. Per germline, CDR1 SEHNR and CDR2 FQNEAQ (reference sequence). This CDR3 region has 15 residues.